The rows below give T cell receptor beta chains drawn from one sample of a study of T cell responses to AZD1222 COVID-19 vaccine. Sequenced by immunoSEQ multiplex PCR; TCRdb stores in-frame clones only, minus some. The sample has 90,000 to 150,000 clones, roughly 88% seen once. Sample: peripheral blood, taken on day 0 of AZD1222 vaccination. The receptors here all came from an adult in good health. Each CDR3 is given without its conserved first and last residue. The D gene is left open where the match is weak. Some rows mark clone size as missing; the rest say once, few, many or name a class of expanded clone.

J | V | D | size | CDR3
TRBJ1-5 | TRBV18 | . | many | ASSPPGQPQH
TRBJ1-4 | TRBV24-1 | TRBD1 | . | ATTGDRVSHEKLF
TRBJ1-6 | TRBV4-2 | . | . | ASSQAGRRRGLH
TRBJ1-1 | TRBV4-1 | . | once | ASSRTDRNTEAF
TRBJ2-1 | TRBV5-4 | TRBD2 | . | ASSLGPSGGALNEQF
TRBJ1-2 | TRBV12-3/TRBV12-4 | . | few | ASTGGNYGYT
TRBJ2-5 | TRBV18 | TRBD1 | . | ASSPLPGQGKGETQY
TRBJ1-1 | TRBV4-1 | TRBD1 | . | ASSRTQGQTEAF
TRBJ1-5 | TRBV3-1/TRBV3-2 | . | . | ASSQGDGDNQPQH
TRBJ1-1 | TRBV18 | . | . | ASSMTVNTEAF
TRBJ2-1 | TRBV12-3/TRBV12-4 | . | . | ASSSLTVIKF
TRBJ2-7 | TRBV21-1 | . | . | ASSKDPGTGSDEQY
TRBJ1-1 | TRBV6-5 | . | . | AGAKAMNTEAF
TRBJ1-5 | TRBV3-1/TRBV3-2 | . | . | ASSQDNQPQH
TRBJ2-3 | TRBV18 | . | . | ASSPTTDTQY
TRBJ1-6 | TRBV7-9 | . | . | ASSLNNSPLH
TRBJ1-6 | TRBV7-6 | TRBD1 | . | ASSPVPGQGRGVANSPLH
TRBJ2-5 | TRBV4-2 | TRBD1 | . | ASSQGQGETQY
TRBJ2-3 | TRBV29-1 | . | . | SVEALLADTQY
TRBJ2-3 | TRBV6-1 | TRBD1 | few | ASSEWGQSTDTQY
TRBJ1-6 | TRBV4-2 | TRBD1 | . | ASSQDEQGGNSPLH
TRBJ1-1 | TRBV6-2/TRBV6-3 | . | . | ASSYTGNTEAF
TRBJ1-5 | TRBV6-5 | . | . | ASTWGWGQPQH
TRBJ2-1 | TRBV10-3 | . | . | AISVAPRHPDPYNEQF
TRBJ1-2 | TRBV9 | . | . | ASSPGKARDYGYT
TRBJ2-7 | TRBV27 | TRBD2 | . | ASSLSTWEGYEQY
TRBJ2-7 | TRBV7-2 | TRBD1 | once | ASSPWDSSYEQY
TRBJ1-1 | TRBV29-1 | . | . | SAGLNTEAF
TRBJ1-1 | TRBV6-1 | . | . | ASSDPDGSYTEAF
TRBJ1-2 | TRBV6-5 | . | . | ASSYRGAGPPKGYT
TRBJ1-1 | TRBV6-1 | TRBD1 | . | ASSEAEPGGAQAF
TRBJ2-1 | TRBV10-3 | TRBD2 | . | AISESFGLAGGREQF
TRBJ2-1 | TRBV24-1 | . | . | ATSDSTGSYNEQF
TRBJ1-1 | TRBV11-1 | . | . | ASSFGNRLNTEAF
TRBJ2-1 | TRBV5-1 | . | . | ASSLSIIPNNEQF
TRBJ1-6 | TRBV18 | . | . | ASSPPEVHLH
TRBJ1-6 | TRBV19 | . | . | ASSWGPNNSPLH
TRBJ2-7 | TRBV27 | TRBD1 | . | ASSTGIVTGYYEQY
TRBJ1-5 | TRBV19 | . | . | ASSIVGRPWGRPQH
TRBJ2-5 | TRBV27 | TRBD2 | . | ASSWTSETTQY
TRBJ1-2 | TRBV19 | . | . | ASSIVITYGYT
TRBJ1-2 | TRBV12-3/TRBV12-4 | . | . | ASSARGTYGYT
TRBJ2-5 | TRBV7-9 | TRBD2 | . | ASTKGRGEETQY